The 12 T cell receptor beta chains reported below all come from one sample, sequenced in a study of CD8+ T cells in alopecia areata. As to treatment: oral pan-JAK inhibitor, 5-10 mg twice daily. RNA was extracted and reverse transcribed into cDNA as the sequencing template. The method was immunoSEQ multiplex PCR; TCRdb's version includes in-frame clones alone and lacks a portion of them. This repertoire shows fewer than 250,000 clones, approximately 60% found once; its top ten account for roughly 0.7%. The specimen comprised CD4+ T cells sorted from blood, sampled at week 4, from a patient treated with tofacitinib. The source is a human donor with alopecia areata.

CDR3 sequence: CASSKIGAKGDEQYF. The DNA for the CDR3 is TGTGCCAGCAGTAAAATCGGGGCCAAGGGGGACGAGCAGTACTTC. The genes are TRBV25-1 and TRBJ2-7; tentative D call: TRBD1 (6 bases). Between the trimmed V and J ends, which lost 5 bases and 5 bases, there was a span of 19 bases. The CDR3 spans 15 residues. Germline V lookup: CDR1 MGHDK, CDR2 SYGVNS.

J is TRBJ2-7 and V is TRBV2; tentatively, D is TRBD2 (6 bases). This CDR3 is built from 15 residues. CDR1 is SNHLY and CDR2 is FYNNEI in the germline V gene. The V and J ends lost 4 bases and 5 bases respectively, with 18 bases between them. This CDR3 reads CASSATGSPGNEQYF. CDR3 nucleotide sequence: TGTGCCAGCAGTGCGACCGGGAGCCCGGGGAACGAGCAGTACTTC.

Written as DNA, the CDR3 is TGTGCCAGCTCACCCCGGACAGCTCTAGCGGGAGGGCCAACTGGAGAGACCCAGTACTTC. Translation gives CASSPRTALAGGPTGETQYF. The V call is TRBV18, the J call TRBJ2-5, with 12 bases fitting TRBD2. The ends lost 3 bases at V and 4 bases at J; junction bases unmatched: 18. Germline CDR1 KGHSH, CDR2 LQKENI. This CDR3 comprises 20 residues.

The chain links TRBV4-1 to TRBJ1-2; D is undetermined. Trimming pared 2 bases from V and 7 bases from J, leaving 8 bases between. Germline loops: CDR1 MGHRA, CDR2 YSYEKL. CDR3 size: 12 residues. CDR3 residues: CASSQNKFGYTF. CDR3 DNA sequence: TGCGCCAGCAGCCAAAACAAGTTTGGCTACACCTTC.

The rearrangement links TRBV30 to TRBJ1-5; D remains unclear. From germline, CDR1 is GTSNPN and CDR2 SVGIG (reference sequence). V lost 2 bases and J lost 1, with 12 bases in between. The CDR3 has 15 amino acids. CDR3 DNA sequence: TGTGCCTGGAGTAGGTCGCCAGCGAGCAATCAGCCCCAGCATTTT. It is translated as CAWSRSPASNQPQHF.

For the CDR3, the DNA is TGTGCCATCCAACTGGACAGGGTTGGCAATGAGCAGTTCTTC. Protein product: CAIQLDRVGNEQFF. The chain uses TRBV10-3 and TRBJ2-1; TRBD1 aligns across 8 bases. The junction had 9 bases not matched to a gene; V was cut back by 8 bases and J by 6 bases. Germline V gene lookup returns CDR1 ENHRY and CDR2 SYGVKD. CDR3 length equals 14 residues.

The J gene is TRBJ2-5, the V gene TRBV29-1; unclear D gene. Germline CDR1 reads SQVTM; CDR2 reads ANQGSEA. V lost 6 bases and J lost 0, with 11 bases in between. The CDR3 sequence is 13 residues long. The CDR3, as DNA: TGCAGCGTCCATCGGGCAGACCAAGAGACCCAGTACTTC. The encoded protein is CSVHRADQETQYF.

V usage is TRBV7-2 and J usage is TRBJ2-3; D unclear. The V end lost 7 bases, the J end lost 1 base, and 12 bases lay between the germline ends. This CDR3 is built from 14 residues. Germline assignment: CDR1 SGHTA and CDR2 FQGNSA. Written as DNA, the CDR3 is TGTGCCAGCAAAAGAAACAGCGGCACAGATACGCAGTATTTT. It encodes CASKRNSGTDTQYF. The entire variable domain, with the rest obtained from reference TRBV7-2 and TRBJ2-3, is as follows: GAGVSQSPSNKVTEKGKDVELRCDPISGHTALYWYRQSLGQGLEFLIYFQGNSAPDKSGLPSDRFSAERTGGSVSTLTIQRTQQEDSAVYLCASKRNSGTDTQYFGPGTRLTVL.

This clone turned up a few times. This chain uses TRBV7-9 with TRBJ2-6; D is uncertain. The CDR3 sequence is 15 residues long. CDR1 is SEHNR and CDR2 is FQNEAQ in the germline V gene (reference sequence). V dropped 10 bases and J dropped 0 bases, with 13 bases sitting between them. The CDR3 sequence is CATPRWSSGANVLTF. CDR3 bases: TGTGCCACCCCCCGGTGGAGCTCTGGGGCCAACGTCCTGACTTTC.

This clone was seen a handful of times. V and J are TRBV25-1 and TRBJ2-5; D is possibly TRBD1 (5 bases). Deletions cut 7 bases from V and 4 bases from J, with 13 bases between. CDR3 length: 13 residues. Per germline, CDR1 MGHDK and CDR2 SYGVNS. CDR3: CASTQRTRETQYF. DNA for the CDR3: TGTGCCAGCACCCAACGGACAAGAGAGACCCAGTACTTC.

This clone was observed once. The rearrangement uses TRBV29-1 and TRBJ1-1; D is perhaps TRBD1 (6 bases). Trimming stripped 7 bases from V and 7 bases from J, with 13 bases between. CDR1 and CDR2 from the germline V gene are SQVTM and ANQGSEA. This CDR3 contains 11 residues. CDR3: CSGRQAFEAFF. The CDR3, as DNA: TGCAGCGGTCGACAGGCCTTTGAAGCTTTCTTT. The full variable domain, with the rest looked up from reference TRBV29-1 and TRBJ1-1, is SAVISQKPSRDICQRGTSLTIQCQVDSQVTMMFWYRQQPGQSLTLIATANQGSEATYESGFVIDKFPISRPNLTFSTLTVSNMSPEDSSIYLCSGRQAFEAFFGQGTRLTVV.

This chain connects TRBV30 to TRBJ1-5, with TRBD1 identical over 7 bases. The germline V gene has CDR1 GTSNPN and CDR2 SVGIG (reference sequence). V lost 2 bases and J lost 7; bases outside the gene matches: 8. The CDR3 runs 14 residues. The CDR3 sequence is CAWSRDRVGQPQHF. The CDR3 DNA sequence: TGTGCCTGGAGTAGAGACAGGGTAGGGCAGCCCCAGCATTTT.